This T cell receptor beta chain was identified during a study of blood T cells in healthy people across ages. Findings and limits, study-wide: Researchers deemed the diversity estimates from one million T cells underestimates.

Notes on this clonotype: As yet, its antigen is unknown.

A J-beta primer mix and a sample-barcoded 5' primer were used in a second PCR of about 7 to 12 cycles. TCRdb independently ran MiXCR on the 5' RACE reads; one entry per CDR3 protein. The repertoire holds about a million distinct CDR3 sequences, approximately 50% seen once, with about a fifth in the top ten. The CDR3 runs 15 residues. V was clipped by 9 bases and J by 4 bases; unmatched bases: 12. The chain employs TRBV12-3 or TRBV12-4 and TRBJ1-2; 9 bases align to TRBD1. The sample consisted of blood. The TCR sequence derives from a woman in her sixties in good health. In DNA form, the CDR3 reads TGTGCCAGTCTTTTACAGGGGGCGGCCGCCTATGGCTACACCTTC. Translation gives CASLLQGAAAYGYTF.